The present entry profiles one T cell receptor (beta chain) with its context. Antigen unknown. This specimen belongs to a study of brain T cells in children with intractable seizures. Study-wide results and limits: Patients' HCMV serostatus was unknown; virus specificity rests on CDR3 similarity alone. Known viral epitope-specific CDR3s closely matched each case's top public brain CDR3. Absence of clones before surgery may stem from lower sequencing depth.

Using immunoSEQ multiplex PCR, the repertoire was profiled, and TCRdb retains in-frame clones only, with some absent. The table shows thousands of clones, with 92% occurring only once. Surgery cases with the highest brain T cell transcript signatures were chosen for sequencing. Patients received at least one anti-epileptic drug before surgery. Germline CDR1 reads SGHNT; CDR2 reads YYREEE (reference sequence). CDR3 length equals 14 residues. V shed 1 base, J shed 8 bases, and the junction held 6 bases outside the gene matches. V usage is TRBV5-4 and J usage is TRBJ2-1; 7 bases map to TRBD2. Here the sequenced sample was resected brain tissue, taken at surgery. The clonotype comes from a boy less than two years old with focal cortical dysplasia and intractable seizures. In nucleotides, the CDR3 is TGTGCCAGCAGCTTGTGGGGCGGGAGAGATGAGCAGTTCTTC. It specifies CASSLWGGRDEQFF.